The rows below give T cell receptor beta chains drawn from one sample of a study of blood T cell repertoires in COVID-19. Sequencing was performed with immunoSEQ multiplex PCR; in TCRdb, only in-frame clones are kept and a portion is missing. This sample has some 150,000 clones; around 84% occur once, and the top ten carry nearly 10%. The sample was peripheral blood. The receptors were gathered from a woman aged 45-65 years with acute or convalescent COVID-19. CDR3s include the opening cysteine and the closing phenylalanine or tryptophan. D genes are given only for firm matches. Not every row has a clone size; where given, it reads once, few, many or a size class.

TRBJ1-3 NA many TRBV2 14 TGTGCCAGCAAGATACAGGGCCCTGGAAACACCATATATTTT CASKIQGPGNTIYF
TRBJ2-7 NA NA TRBV7-2 15 TGTGCCAGCAGCTTAGCGCCAGGAACGACCTACGAGCAGTACTTC CASSLAPGTTYEQYF
TRBJ1-4 NA NA TRBV6-5 14 TGTGCCAGCAGCCTGACAGCCTTTAATGAAAAACTGTTTTTT CASSLTAFNEKLFF
TRBJ2-5 NA NA TRBV6-6 11 TGTGCCAGCAGTTATCTAGAGACCCAGTACTTC CASSYLETQYF
TRBJ2-7 NA NA TRBV7-8 13 TGTGCCAGCAGCCGCCCGGGGGCCTACGAGCAGTACTTC CASSRPGAYEQYF
TRBJ1-1 NA NA TRBV5-5 15 TGTGCCAGCAGACCGGCCACAGGGATGAACACTGAAGCTTTCTTT CASRPATGMNTEAFF
TRBJ2-5 TRBD1 NA TRBV6-2/TRBV6-3 17 TGTGCCAGCAGTTCTCCAGTAGCAGGGGGCAATGAAGAGACCCAGTACTTC CASSSPVAGGNEETQYF
TRBJ1-6 NA NA TRBV19 14 TGTGCCAGTAGAGACAGGTTGGATAATTCACCCCTCCACTTT CASRDRLDNSPLHF
TRBJ2-1 TRBD2 NA TRBV3-1/TRBV3-2 17 TGTGCCAGCAGCCAAGTTCCTAGCGGGAGGTTATACAATGAGCAGTTCTTC CASSQVPSGRLYNEQFF
TRBJ2-5 TRBD1 NA TRBV5-6 18 TGTGCCAGCAGCTCTCAGTATTTCGGGGACAGGGGATCGGAGACCCAGTACTTC CASSSQYFGDRGSETQYF
TRBJ2-1 TRBD2 NA TRBV4-3 17 TGCGCCAGCAGCCGCCTGGAGGGGACTAGCCTCTACAATGAGCAGTTCTTC CASSRLEGTSLYNEQFF
TRBJ2-7 NA once TRBV5-6 14 TGTGCCAGCAGCTTGGGGTCCACCTACTACGAGCAGTACTTC CASSLGSTYYEQYF
TRBJ2-7 NA NA TRBV15 15 TGTGCCACCAGCAGAGACAGGACAGAAAACTACGAGCAGTACTTC CATSRDRTENYEQYF
TRBJ2-6 NA NA TRBV6-1 16 TGTGCCAGCAGTGAACTTCTTCCCTCTGGGGCCAACGTCCTGACTTTC CASSELLPSGANVLTF
TRBJ1-6 NA NA TRBV14 14 TGTGCCAGCAGCCAAGGTTCAGCGGGATCACCCCTCCACTTT CASSQGSAGSPLHF
TRBJ2-7 NA NA TRBV28 14 TGTGCCAGCAGTTTGTTAGGAGGATCCTACGAGCAGTACTTC CASSLLGGSYEQYF
TRBJ2-3 TRBD2 NA TRBV19 16 TGTGCCAGTAGGGGAAGACTAGCGGGAAACACAGATACGCAGTATTTT CASRGRLAGNTDTQYF
TRBJ1-1 TRBD1 NA TRBV6-5 16 TGTGCCAGCAGTTACTATATAACCGGACAGGGCCATGGAGCTTTCTTT CASSYYITGQGHGAFF
TRBJ1-4 NA NA TRBV15 15 TGTGCCACCAGCAGAGGCGGACAGACTAATGAAAAACTGTTTTTT CATSRGGQTNEKLFF
TRBJ1-1 TRBD1 NA TRBV11-2 14 TGTGCCAGCAGCTTAACAGGGGAAAACACTGAAGCTTTCTTT CASSLTGENTEAFF
TRBJ2-2 TRBD2 NA TRBV2 17 TGTGCCAGCCTTTGGGCTAGCGGGATGACCGGGGCCGGGGAGCTGTTTTTT CASLWASGMTGAGELFF
TRBJ1-2 NA once TRBV6-6 14 TGTGCCAGCAGTTTTACAGGGCCCAAGGATGGCTACACCTTC CASSFTGPKDGYTF
TRBJ1-1 NA once TRBV3-1/TRBV3-2 15 TGTGCCAGCAGCCAAGCGGACATAAGGAACACTGAAGCTTTCTTT CASSQADIRNTEAFF
TRBJ2-3 NA NA TRBV6-2/TRBV6-3 12 TGTGCCAGCAGTAACCAGGCGGATACGCAGTATTTT CASSNQADTQYF
TRBJ1-2 NA NA TRBV12-3/TRBV12-4 13 TGTGCCAGCAGTGTAGGACAGTCCTATGGCTACACCTTC CASSVGQSYGYTF
TRBJ2-1 TRBD1 NA TRBV27 15 TGTGCCAGCAGTTTCAGGGGGCGAACTTACAATGAGCAGTTCTTC CASSFRGRTYNEQFF
TRBJ2-1 TRBD2 NA TRBV5-6 16 TGTGCCAGCAGCTTACTAGCGGAGAAGGGCTACAATGAGCAGTTCTTC CASSLLAEKGYNEQFF
TRBJ2-1 TRBD2 NA TRBV9 15 TGTGCCAGCAGCGTAACTAGCGGAGCCTACAATGAGCAGTTCTTC CASSVTSGAYNEQFF
TRBJ2-7 NA NA TRBV5-1 13 TGCGCCAGCAGCTTAAGGCAGGGTGGCGAGCAGTACTTC CASSLRQGGEQYF
TRBJ1-4 TRBD1 NA TRBV25-1 14 TGTGCCAGCAGTGAAAGGGGACAGTGGGAAAAACTGTTTTTT CASSERGQWEKLFF
TRBJ2-7 NA NA TRBV4-3 15 TGCGCCAGCAGCCAAGAGTGGCAGGGGAGTAGCGAGCAGTACTTC CASSQEWQGSSEQYF
TRBJ1-4 TRBD1 NA TRBV2 15 TGTGCCAGCAGTGCTCAGGGGGCGAAGGACGAAAAACTGTTTTTT CASSAQGAKDEKLFF
TRBJ2-1 TRBD1 NA TRBV28 15 TGTGCCAGCAGTAACCGACAGGGGCCTTACAATGAGCAGTTCTTC CASSNRQGPYNEQFF
TRBJ2-3 NA NA TRBV30 13 TGTGCCTGGAGTGTACGTCAGGGTAATACGCAGTATTTT CAWSVRQGNTQYF
TRBJ1-6 NA once TRBV5-5 13 TGTGCCAGCAGCTTGGACGGGGTGGCACCCCTCCACTTT CASSLDGVAPLHF
TRBJ1-5 NA NA TRBV5-6 14 TGTGCCAGCAGCTCGACATTCCACAGCCAGCCCCAGCATTTT CASSSTFHSQPQHF
TRBJ2-7 NA few TRBV5-1 15 TGCGCCAGCAGCTTGGGGGGGACACCACCCTACGAGCAGTACTTC CASSLGGTPPYEQYF
TRBJ2-5 TRBD2 NA TRBV5-5 19 TGTGCCAGCAGCTTGACCCCAGCAACTAGCGGGGGAACTGAAGAGACCCAGTACTTC CASSLTPATSGGTEETQYF
TRBJ2-1 TRBD2 once TRBV7-3 16 TGTGCCAGCAGCCCGAGATCTAGCGGGGGTAGGAATGAGCAGTTCTTC CASSPRSSGGRNEQFF
TRBJ2-1 TRBD2 NA TRBV5-5 19 TGTGCCAGCAGCAGAGGACTAGCGGGAGGGCCCGTGTCCTACAATGAGCAGTTCTTC CASSRGLAGGPVSYNEQFF
TRBJ2-1 TRBD2 NA TRBV7-2 17 TGTGCCAGCAGCTCCACTAGCGGGAGTATGTCCTACAATGAGCAGTTCTTC CASSSTSGSMSYNEQFF
TRBJ2-1 TRBD2 NA TRBV7-3 18 TGTGCCAGCAGCTCCCAGGGAGGAGTAGCGGGCCACTGGGATGAGCAGTTCTTC CASSSQGGVAGHWDEQFF
TRBJ2-1 NA NA TRBV29-1 15 TGCAGCGTTGCTGGCGGGGCCCTCTCCTACAATGAGCAGTTCTTC CSVAGGALSYNEQFF
TRBJ1-3 TRBD1 NA TRBV28 15 TGTGCCACCGTACAGGGGGAGTCGTTTGGAAACACCATATATTTT CATVQGESFGNTIYF
TRBJ1-5 TRBD1 NA TRBV5-1 15 TGCGCCAGCAGCCCCGGGACAGGGGGGGGTCAGCCCCAGCATTTT CASSPGTGGGQPQHF
TRBJ2-5 NA NA TRBV24-1 16 TGTGCCACCAGTGAAATCGCTCTACCGGACCAAGAGACCCAGTACTTC CATSEIALPDQETQYF
TRBJ2-7 NA NA TRBV9 15 TGTGCCAGCAGCTTCCGCGACAGACCTTCCTACGAGCAGTACTTC CASSFRDRPSYEQYF
TRBJ2-7 TRBD2 NA TRBV28 15 TGTGCCAGCAGTTCCCCGGGACTAACTCCTTACGAGCAGTACTTC CASSSPGLTPYEQYF
TRBJ1-5 TRBD1 NA TRBV5-5 15 TGTGCCAGCAGCTCTGGGACAGGGTACAATCAGCCCCAGCATTTT CASSSGTGYNQPQHF